This note documents a single T cell receptor beta chain sequence. This specimen belongs to a study of blood T cell repertoires in COVID-19. Turning to the study itself: The analysed material was cDNA or gDNA that came from T cells, B-cell-depleted T cells, or PBMCs.

This CDR3 comprises 14 residues. The V end was cut by 3 bases, the J end by 6 bases, with 14 bases between. Looked up from germline, CDR1 is LGHDT and CDR2 is YNNKEL (reference sequence). This table comes from immunoSEQ multiplex PCR, and its TCRdb copy is limited to in-frame clones, with some not included. Among approximately 250,000 clones listed, under 95% were seen once. This chain joins TRBV3-1 (or the pseudogene TRBV3-2) and TRBJ1-2; the D gene is possibly TRBD1 (5 bases). The sample taken for sequencing was PBMCs or T cells enriched from blood (not recorded which). This TCR was sampled from a man aged 35 to 55 who had been exposed to COVID-19. As DNA, the CDR3 is TGTGCCAGCAGCCAGCTTATTTCGGGGGATGGCTACACCTTC. This sequence encodes CASSQLISGDGYTF.